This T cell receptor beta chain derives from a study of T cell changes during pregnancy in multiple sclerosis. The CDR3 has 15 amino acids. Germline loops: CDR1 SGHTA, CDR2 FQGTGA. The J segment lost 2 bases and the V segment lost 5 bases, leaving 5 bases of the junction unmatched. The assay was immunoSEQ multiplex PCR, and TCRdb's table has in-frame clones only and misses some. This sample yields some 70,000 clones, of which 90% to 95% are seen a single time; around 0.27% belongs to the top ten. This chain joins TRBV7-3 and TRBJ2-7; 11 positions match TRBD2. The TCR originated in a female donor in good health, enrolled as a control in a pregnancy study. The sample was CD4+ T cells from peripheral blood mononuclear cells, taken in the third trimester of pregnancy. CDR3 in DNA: TGTGCCAGCAGCCTTAGCGGGGGGGCACCCTACGAGCAGTACTTC. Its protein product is CASSLSGGAPYEQYF.